This passage covers 16 T cell receptor beta chains from one sample sequenced in a study of shared clonotypes between healthy human individuals. Positive CCR7 selection of CD45RO-negative cells yielded the naive CD8 cells, and terminally differentiated effector memory CD45RA+ cells were excluded. The table came from immunoSEQ multiplex PCR; TCRdb's copy has only in-frame clones and leaves some out. The sample consists of about 2.2 million clones, about 93% of them appearing once. Sample: naive CD8+ T cells from PBMCs. These TCRs come from a man younger than 35 in good health. Some clones in this sample may be carry-over from other donors' samples.

The chain employs TRBV25-1 and TRBJ1-2; possible D gene TRBD1, 5 bases. Germline CDR1 MGHDK, CDR2 SYGVNS. The CDR3 is made up of 13 amino acids. V lost 2 bases and J lost 8, with 12 bases in between. This CDR3 is CASSEQQRDGYTF. CDR3 sequence (DNA): TGTGCCAGCAGTGAACAACAGAGGGACGGCTACACCTTC.

This rearrangement joins TRBV6-1 to TRBJ1-2, with 7 nucleotides matching TRBD1. From germline, CDR1 is MNHNS and CDR2 SASEGT. The length of the CDR3 is 13 residues. Trimming removed 7 bases from V and 4 bases from J; junction bases left unmatched: 6. CDR3 nucleotides: TGTGCCAGCAACCCTACAGGGGTCTATGGCTACACCTTC. This codes for CASNPTGVYGYTF.

The chain couples TRBV7-6 to TRBJ2-2; 9 bases are a match to TRBD2. The J segment lost 6 bases and the V segment lost 5 bases, leaving 10 bases of the junction unmatched. CDR1 and CDR2 from the germline V gene are SGHVS and FNYEAQ. The CDR3 is made up of 16 amino acids. The CDR3 spells CASSPLAGVSSGELFF. The CDR3 nucleotides are TGTGCCAGCAGCCCCTTAGCGGGAGTCTCTTCCGGGGAGCTGTTTTTT.

This clone was seen more than once but under ten times. The chain carries TRBV13 and TRBJ1-1; D gene uncertain. Trimming removed 5 bases from V and 4 bases from J, with 8 bases in between. The V gene's germline CDR1 is PRHDT and CDR2 FYEKMQ (reference sequence). The CDR3 consists of 12 residues. For the CDR3, the DNA is TGTGCCAGCAGCGCCCCGCGCACTGAAGCTTTCTTT. It codes for CASSAPRTEAFF.

This clone has only one observation. The chain links TRBV5-1 to TRBJ1-1; D may be TRBD1 (5 bases). CDR1 and CDR2 (germline): SGHRS, YFSETQ. The CDR3 has 16 residues. V lost 4 bases, J lost 0 bases, and 16 bases lay in between. The CDR3 here is CASSRGRGAMNTEAFF. For the CDR3, the DNA is TGCGCCAGCAGCCGGGGCAGAGGGGCCATGAACACTGAAGCTTTCTTT.

The chain carries TRBV7-9 and TRBJ2-1; maybe TRBD2 (5 bases). Trimming took off 6 bases at V and 9 bases at J, with 12 bases between the two ends. CDR3 length equals 12 residues. Germline CDR1 SEHNR, CDR2 FQNEAQ (reference sequence). CDR3 region: CASRLAGSEQFF. CDR3 bases: TGTGCCAGCAGGTTGGCGGGTAGTGAGCAGTTCTTC.

The sample holds a few counts of this clone. The sample carries other DNA sequences with the same CDR3. This chain uses TRBV7-9 with TRBJ1-5; D is perhaps TRBD1 (6 bases). Germline V gene sequence: CDR1 SEHNR, CDR2 FQNEAQ (reference sequence). The CDR3 is 14 residues long. V was clipped by 1 base and J by 3 bases, with 7 bases between them. Here the CDR3 reads CASSLGQVNQPQHF. The CDR3 coding sequence is TGTGCCAGCAGCTTAGGACAGGTCAATCAGCCCCAGCATTTT.

The chain uses TRBV10-3 and TRBJ2-1; 8 positions match TRBD2. The J segment lost 4 bases and the V segment lost 2 bases, leaving 7 bases of the junction unmatched. Per germline, CDR1 ENHRY and CDR2 SYGVKD. This CDR3 is built from 16 residues. The CDR3 sequence is CAISEMIAGLYNEQFF. The CDR3 nucleotides are TGTGCCATCAGTGAGATGATAGCGGGATTATACAATGAGCAGTTCTTC.

The V gene is TRBV4-1, the J gene TRBJ2-2; D gene ambiguous. CDR1 is MGHRA and CDR2 is YSYEKL in the germline V gene. CDR3 length equals 17 residues. Deletions cut 0 bases from V and 1 base from J, with 12 bases between. The CDR3 DNA sequence: TGCGCCAGCAGCCAAGATAGGACCGGAAGGAACACCGGGGAGCTGTTTTTT. Its translation is CASSQDRTGRNTGELFF.

The chain uses TRBV6-6 and TRBJ2-1; TRBD2 might be the D (5 bases). The germline V gene encodes CDR1 MNHNY and CDR2 SVGAGI (reference sequence). The CDR3 contains 16 residues. Trimming stripped 6 bases from V and 6 bases from J, with 21 bases between. The CDR3 DNA reads as TGTGCCAGCAGCCTGTGGTCGGTTCGGGCGGGCAATGAGCAGTTCTTC. Encoded protein: CASSLWSVRAGNEQFF.

Here the CDR3 reads CASSSLGTYIQYF. The CDR3 DNA is TGTGCCAGCAGTTCACTAGGGACATACATTCAGTACTTC. J is TRBJ2-4 and V is TRBV28, with a weak D call TRBD1 (6 bases). This CDR3 comprises 13 residues. Germline V gene data show CDR1 as MDHEN and CDR2 as SYDVKM. V was pared by 4 bases and J by 8 bases, with 12 bases between. The full variable domain, its missing parts supplied by reference TRBV28 and TRBJ2-4, is DVKVTQSSRYLVKRTGEKVFLECVQDMDHENMFWYRQDPGLGLRLIYFSYDVKMKEKGDIPEGYSVSREKKERFSLILESASTNQTSMYLCASSSLGTYIQYFGAGTRLSVL.

With respect to this clone: This sample includes further DNA sequences coding for the same CDR3. The chain carries TRBV29-1 and TRBJ1-1; D may be TRBD1 (6 bases). This CDR3 has 12 residues. CDR1 SQVTM and CDR2 ANQGSEA come from the germline V gene. V was shortened by 6 bases and J by 3 bases, with 11 bases between the two germline ends. The CDR3 nucleotides read TGCAGCGTAGTGACAGGAGACACTGAAGCTTTCTTT. Translated: CSVVTGDTEAFF.

The chain combines TRBV10-3 with TRBJ2-5; TRBD2 aligns across 12 bases. Per germline, CDR1 ENHRY and CDR2 SYGVKD. This CDR3 comprises 15 residues. The ends lost 5 bases at V and 5 bases at J; junction bases unmatched: 6. The DNA for the CDR3 is TGTGCCATCAGTCTCCGGACTAGCGGGACTGAGACCCAGTACTTC. Translated: CAISLRTSGTETQYF.

The chain recombines TRBV27 with TRBJ2-4; tentative D call: TRBD1 (5 bases). CDR1 MNHEY and CDR2 SMNVEV come from the germline V gene (reference sequence). The V and J ends lost 3 bases and 6 bases respectively, with 15 bases between them. The CDR3 length is 15 residues. CDR3 in amino acids: CASSFIGPGPNIQYF. CDR3 DNA sequence: TGTGCCAGCAGTTTCATAGGGCCAGGGCCAAACATTCAGTACTTC.

This clone was recorded only once. The V call is TRBV16, the J call TRBJ2-7, with 12 bases matching TRBD1. Trimming cost V 3 bases and J 5 bases; bases outside gene matches: 8. The CDR3 totals 16 residues. Germline lookup yields CDR1 KGHSY and CDR2 FQNENV. CDR3 sequence (DNA): TGTGCCAGCAGCCATGCTCCGGGACAGGGGGCCCACGAGCAGTACTTC. It encodes CASSHAPGQGAHEQYF.

The V gene is TRBV5-1, the J gene TRBJ2-7; TRBD2 might be the D (6 bases). Trimming removed 6 bases from V and 5 bases from J, with 21 bases in between. This CDR3 region has 15 residues. Germline CDR1 SGHRS, CDR2 YFSETQ. Here the CDR3 reads CASTPDRGRTDEQYF. The CDR3 DNA sequence: TGCGCCAGCACCCCCGATCGGGGGAGAACGGACGAGCAGTACTTC.